This T cell receptor (beta chain) was sequenced in a study of metastatic and nonmetastatic thyroid tumors. V lost 5 bases, J lost 4 bases, and 15 bases lay in between. This CDR3 has 15 residues. CDR1 is ENHRY and CDR2 is SYGVKD in the germline V gene. Thyroid surgery was performed in patients who had received no treatment beforehand. This clone occurred many times. A much larger clone lies one base from this, so it may be a read error. With MiXCR, TCRdb called clones anew from the PCR reads. This table has 45,000 to 50,000 clones, roughly a fifth appearing once. What was sequenced was blood. This clonotype originated in a male donor with papillary thyroid cancer or a benign thyroid nodule (not recorded which). Some clones in this sample may be carry-over from other donors' samples. The chain carries TRBV10-3 and TRBJ2-1; a possible D gene is TRBD2 (6 bases). In nucleotides, the CDR3 is TGTGCCATCAGTAGTACTGGCGGGAATTACAATGAGCAGTTCTTC. Protein product: CAISSTGGNYNEQFF.